This entry lists 13 T cell receptor beta chains sequenced from one sample in a study of glioma-infiltrating T cells after dendritic cell vaccination. The table came from immunoSEQ multiplex PCR; TCRdb's copy has only in-frame clones and leaves some out. Of tens of thousands of clones in the sample, around 85% were seen once. The sequences come from blood, collected before dendritic cell vaccination. The receptors were sampled from a human donor with glioblastoma.

The V gene is TRBV10-2, the J gene TRBJ2-7; TRBD1 matches at 7 bases. Germline V lookup: CDR1 WSHSY, CDR2 SAAADI. The CDR3 spans 13 residues. With 7 bases clipped from V and 6 bases from J, the junction kept 9 bases outside the gene matches. This CDR3 is CASTRQGDIEQYF. CDR3 nucleotides: TGCGCCAGCACACGCCAGGGGGATATCGAGCAGTACTTC.

The rearrangement joins TRBV7-6 to TRBJ2-3; 7 nucleotides agree with TRBD2. The CDR3 length is 16 residues. J lost 8 bases, V lost 8 bases, and 19 bases had no gene match. Per germline, CDR1 SGHVS and CDR2 FNYEAQ. The CDR3 is CASGEGQALLGGTQYF. CDR3 nucleotide sequence: TGTGCCAGCGGGGAGGGGCAGGCTTTGCTTGGAGGTACGCAGTATTTT. Full variable domain (remainder filled in from reference TRBV7-6 and TRBJ2-3): GAGVSQSPRYKVTKRGQDVALRCDPISGHVSLYWYRQALGQGPEFLTYFNYEAQQDKSGLPNDRFSAERPEGSISTLTIQRTEQRDSAMYRCASGEGQALLGGTQYFGPGTRLTVL.

This chain links TRBV19 with TRBJ2-6, with 7 bases fitting TRBD1. Looked up from germline, CDR1 is LNHDA and CDR2 is SQIVND (reference sequence). The CDR3 is 14 amino acids. The ends lost 5 bases at V and 7 bases at J; junction bases unmatched: 5. CDR3 loop: CASSSPGGANVLTF. The CDR3 DNA is TGTGCCAGTAGTTCCCCAGGGGGAGCCAACGTCCTGACTTTC.

The V and J genes are TRBV29-1 and TRBJ2-5; 9 nucleotides match TRBD1. Trimming at V came to 4 bases and at J to 4 bases, leaving 1 base not matched to a gene. This CDR3 region has 12 residues. The germline V gene encodes CDR1 SQVTM and CDR2 ANQGSEA. The CDR3 coding sequence is TGCAGCGTTGTGGACAGGGGAGAGACCCAGTACTTC. Encoded protein: CSVVDRGETQYF.

The V and J genes are TRBV5-1 and TRBJ1-1; 11 bases line up with TRBD1. Germline V gene data show CDR1 as SGHRS and CDR2 as YFSETQ. The trim removed 0 bases at V and 0 bases at J, leaving 7 bases unmatched. The CDR3 consists of 18 residues. Here the CDR3 DNA reads TGCGCCAGCAGCTTGGGGGGGACAGGGGGACCAATGAACACTGAAGCTTTCTTT. Its protein is CASSLGGTGGPMNTEAFF.

The J gene is TRBJ2-1, the V gene TRBV5-4; 9 nucleotides agree with TRBD1. The CDR3 is made up of 13 amino acids. Germline-derived CDR1 and CDR2 are SGHNT and YYREEE (reference sequence). V was clipped by 4 bases and J by 7 bases; unmatched bases: 3. In nucleotides, the CDR3 is TGTGCCAGCAGCCTGGGACAGGGAAATGAGCAGTTCTTC. It encodes CASSLGQGNEQFF.

The chain joins TRBV6-5 to TRBJ2-1, with a weak D call TRBD2 (5 bases). Germline values: CDR1 MNHEY, CDR2 SVGAGI. The CDR3 covers 12 residues. Trimming shortened V by 0 bases and J by 8 bases, and 5 bases separated the two germline ends. Here the CDR3 reads CASSYSGDEQFF. The CDR3 DNA sequence: TGTGCCAGCAGTTACTCCGGGGATGAGCAGTTCTTC.

V usage is TRBV7-3 and J usage is TRBJ2-5; TRBD2 is a possible D gene (5 bases). CDR3 length: 15 amino acids. The V gene's germline CDR1 is SGHTA and CDR2 FQGTGA. The germline V and J ends were trimmed by 5 bases and 2 bases, with 15 bases remaining between them. CDR3 sequence (DNA): TGTGCCAGCAGCCCCGGACTGACTATACAAGAGACCCAGTACTTC. Amino acid sequence: CASSPGLTIQETQYF.

This clone was seen only a few times. This rearrangement joins TRBV6-4 to TRBJ2-3; the match to TRBD2 covers 11 bases. The CDR3 has 14 residues. Germline V gene sequence: CDR1 MRHNA, CDR2 SNTAGT. The J segment lost 5 bases and the V segment lost 5 bases, leaving 3 bases of the junction unmatched. CDR3 DNA: TGTGCCAGCAGTACAGGACTAGCGGGAGATACGCAGTATTTT. The encoded protein is CASSTGLAGDTQYF.

This clone was recorded only once. The J gene is TRBJ1-5, the V gene TRBV2, with TRBD1 as a possible D gene (6 bases). The germline V gene has CDR1 SNHLY and CDR2 FYNNEI. This CDR3 region has 14 residues. V lost 3 bases to trimming and J lost 2 bases, with 8 bases between them. CDR3 nucleotides: TGTGCCAGCAGTGAGAACAGGGGCAATCAGCCCCAGCATTTT. Its protein is CASSENRGNQPQHF.

This chain uses TRBV11-2 with TRBJ1-2; TRBD1 matches at 7 bases. The V segment lost 4 bases and the J segment 2 bases; nucleotides outside the gene matches: 7. The CDR3 extends over 15 amino acids. CDR1 is SGHAT and CDR2 is FQNNGV in the germline V gene. The CDR3 sequence: CASSYSSTGNYGYTF. For the CDR3, the DNA is TGTGCCAGCAGCTATTCCTCGACAGGGAACTATGGCTACACCTTC.

This chain connects TRBV6-1 to TRBJ1-2, with D perhaps TRBD1 (5 bases). The V and J ends lost 1 base and 3 bases respectively, with 15 bases between them. CDR3 length equals 16 residues. Germline loops: CDR1 MNHNS, CDR2 SASEGT. The CDR3 sequence: CASSEGWGVNDYGYTF. CDR3 bases: TGTGCCAGCAGTGAAGGGTGGGGGGTAAATGACTATGGCTACACCTTC.

This clone was recorded a few times. The chain recombines TRBV5-1 with TRBJ1-1; TRBD1 is a possible D gene (6 bases). The CDR3 sequence is 15 residues long. Between the trimmed V and J ends, which lost 4 bases and 6 bases, there was a span of 19 bases. Germline V gives CDR1 SGHRS, CDR2 YFSETQ. The CDR3 here is CASSPLAGVIAEAFF. The CDR3 bases are TGCGCCAGCAGCCCCTTAGCAGGGGTGATTGCTGAAGCTTTCTTT. Combining the CDR3 with reference TRBV5-1 and TRBJ1-1 gives the whole variable domain KAGVTQTPRYLIKTRGQQVTLSCSPISGHRSVSWYQQTPGQGLQFLFEYFSETQRNKGNFPGRFSGRQFSNSRSEMNVSTLELGDSALYLCASSPLAGVIAEAFFGQGTRLTVV.